This TCR beta chain stems from a study of shared clonotypes between healthy human individuals. Whole-study results and caveats: Sampling involved blood alone; tissue repertoires likely differ.

DNA input for the unsorted PBMC replicate PCRs was about 270 ng, roughly 33,000 T cell genomes. The sequenced material, unsorted PBMC DNA, was run on ten immunoSEQ deep assay plates. Generated by immunoSEQ multiplex PCR, the TCRdb table keeps only in-frame clones and is missing some. Of 450,000 to 500,000 clones in the sample, about 85% were seen once. About this clone itself: Its matching antigen is unknown.

Germline assignment: CDR1 SGHTA and CDR2 FQGNSA. Trimming at V came to 3 bases and at J to 5 bases, leaving 6 bases not matched to a gene. This CDR3 is 15 amino acids long. None of the donors, who were healthy HIV-negative adults, had recently had acute infections or vaccinations. This sequence joins TRBV7-2 and TRBJ1-4; 7 nucleotides match TRBD1. This receptor was taken from a woman in her thirties or forties in good health. Some clones in this sample may be carry-over from other donors' samples. Sequenced: PBMCs. In nucleotides, the CDR3 is TGTGCCAGCAGCTTGGGGGACAGAGACAATGAAAAACTGTTTTTT. Translation gives CASSLGDRDNEKLFF.